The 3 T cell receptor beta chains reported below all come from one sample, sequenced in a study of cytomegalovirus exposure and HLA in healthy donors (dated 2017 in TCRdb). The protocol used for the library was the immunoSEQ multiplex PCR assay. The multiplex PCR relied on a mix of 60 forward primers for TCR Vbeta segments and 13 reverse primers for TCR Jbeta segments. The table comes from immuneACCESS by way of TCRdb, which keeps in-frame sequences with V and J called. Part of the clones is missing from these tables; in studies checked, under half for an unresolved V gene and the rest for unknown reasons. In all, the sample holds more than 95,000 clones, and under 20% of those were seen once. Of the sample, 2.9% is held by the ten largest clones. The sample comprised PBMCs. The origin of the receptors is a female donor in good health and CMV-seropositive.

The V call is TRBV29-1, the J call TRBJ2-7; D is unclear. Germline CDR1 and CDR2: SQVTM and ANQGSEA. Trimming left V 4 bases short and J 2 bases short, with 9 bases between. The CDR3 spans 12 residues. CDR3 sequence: CSVVAVTYEQYF. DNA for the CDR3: TGCAGCGTTGTTGCAGTTACCTACGAGCAGTACTTC.

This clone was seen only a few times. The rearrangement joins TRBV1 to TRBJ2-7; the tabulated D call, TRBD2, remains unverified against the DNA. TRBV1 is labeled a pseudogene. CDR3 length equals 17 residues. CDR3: CTSSRYTGLADSYEQYF. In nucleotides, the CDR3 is TGCACCAGCAGCCGTTACACGGGACTAGCGGACTCCTACGAGCAGTACTTC.

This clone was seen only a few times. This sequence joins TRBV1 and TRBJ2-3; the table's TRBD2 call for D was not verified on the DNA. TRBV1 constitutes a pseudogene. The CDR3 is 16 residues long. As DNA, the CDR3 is TGCACCAGCAGCCAACGACTAGCGGGGCACACAGATACGCAGTATTTT. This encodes CTSSQRLAGHTDTQYF.